The 30 T cell receptor beta chains reported below all come from one sample, sequenced in a study of blood T cells in healthy people across ages. For the second PCR, which ran for about 6 to 11 cycles, a sample-barcoded 5' primer and a J-beta primer mix were used. TCRdb itself ran the 5' RACE reads through MiXCR, one entry per CDR3 protein. The sample lists about 2 million distinct CDR3 sequences, about 50% seen once, with approximately 2.1% in the top ten. The specimen was blood. These receptors all stem from a woman between 40 and 55 years old in good health.

This chain links TRBV5-1 with TRBJ2-5; D possibly corresponds to TRBD2 (7 bases). This CDR3 is 15 amino acids long. Per germline, CDR1 SGHRS and CDR2 YFSETQ. V shed 1 base and J shed 5 bases, with 15 bases lying between them. CDR3 protein: CASSLRGATEETQYF. For the CDR3, the DNA is TGCGCCAGCAGCTTGCGGGGGGCGACGGAGGAGACCCAGTACTTC.

In its sample, this clonotype was seen many times. V usage is TRBV7-2 and J usage is TRBJ2-4; TRBD1 or TRBD2 may be the D gene (5 bases each). V was pared by 5 bases and J by 0 bases, with 14 bases between. Germline lookup yields CDR1 SGHTA and CDR2 FQGNSA. The CDR3 covers 16 residues. The DNA for the CDR3 is TGTGCCAGCAGCACCGTCGGGGACCTAGCCAAAAACATTCAGTACTTC. Amino acid sequence: CASSTVGDLAKNIQYF.

This chain uses TRBV6-2 or TRBV6-3 with TRBJ2-1; 8 bases map to TRBD2. The V gene's germline CDR1 is MNHEY and CDR2 SVGEGT. V dropped 5 bases and J dropped 5; count of bases not matched to a gene: 8. The CDR3 is 15 amino acids. The CDR3 DNA is TGTGCCAGCAGTATTAGCGGGACGGCCGACAATGAGCAGTTCTTC. Residues: CASSISGTADNEQFF.

This chain uses TRBV12-3 or TRBV12-4 with TRBJ2-5; TRBD2 aligns across 7 bases. V lost 7 bases and J lost 0; bases outside the gene matches: 5. This CDR3 has 14 residues. For the CDR3, the DNA is TGTGCCAGCAACATTGGACTAGACCAAGAGACCCAGTACTTC. It encodes CASNIGLDQETQYF.

CDR3 coding DNA: TGTGCCAGCGGAGTACAGCTAGCCAAAAACATTCAGTACTTC. Translation: CASGVQLAKNIQYF. The chain carries TRBV28 and TRBJ2-4; D remains unclear. Looked up from germline, CDR1 is MDHEN and CDR2 is SYDVKM. The CDR3 is made up of 14 amino acids. V dropped 8 bases and J dropped 0 bases, with 11 bases sitting between them.

CDR3 sequence (DNA): TGCAGTGCTAGTTTGGGGCGGCCAGGCTACACCTTC. Protein: CSASLGRPGYTF. The chain recombines TRBV20-1 with TRBJ1-2, with a weak D call TRBD1 (5 bases). This CDR3 contains 12 residues. Trimming stripped 3 bases from V and 8 bases from J, with 13 bases between. The germline gives CDR1 DFQATT, CDR2 SNEGSKA (reference sequence).

As for this clonotype: The junction and the germline gene differ at one end; a read error may be behind it. The chain uses TRBV7-9 and TRBJ2-1; TRBD2 aligns across 7 bases. Germline lookup yields CDR1 SEHNR and CDR2 FQNEAQ (reference sequence). The CDR3 length is 15 residues. The CDR3 bases are TGTGCCAGCAGCTTAGGGGGAGGGTCCTACGATGAGCAGTTCTTC. Amino acid sequence: CASSLGGGSYDEQFF.

The sample holds one count of this clonotype. The J gene is TRBJ2-2, the V gene TRBV7-2; D may match TRBD1 or TRBD2 (6 bases each). V lost 5 bases to trimming and J lost 4 bases, with 14 bases between them. Looked up from germline, CDR1 is SGHTA and CDR2 is FQGNSA. The CDR3 loop spans 15 amino acids. This chain's CDR3 is CASSIGGRVTGELFF. CDR3 nucleotide sequence: TGTGCCAGCAGCATAGGGGGGCGTGTCACCGGGGAGCTGTTTTTT.

V gene TRBV20-1 combines with J gene TRBJ2-4; TRBD1 matches 10 bases. The end of the DNA fits TRBJ2-7 better, so the J call may be wrong. CDR1 is DFQATT and CDR2 is SNEGSKA in the germline V gene (reference sequence). The CDR3 has 12 residues. CDR3 region: CTAGQGAYEQYF. As DNA, the CDR3 is TGCACAGCAGGACAGGGGGCCTACGAGCAGTACTTC.

Note on this clonotype: This may be a read error, as it is one base from a much larger clone. The chain links TRBV7-2 to TRBJ2-3, with a weak D call TRBD2 (5 bases). The CDR3 length is 15 residues. Germline assignment: CDR1 SGHTA and CDR2 FQGNSA. The CDR3, as DNA: TGTGCCAGCAGCTTAGCTCCCTCTAGCACAGATGCGCAGTATTTT. As protein: CASSLAPSSTDAQYF.

This clonotype showed up just a few times. V and J are TRBV7-2 and TRBJ2-1, with no clear D. The CDR3 contains 13 residues. Trimming removed 6 bases from V and 3 bases from J, with 9 bases in between. Germline V gives CDR1 SGHTA, CDR2 FQGNSA. This CDR3 is CASSSFRYNEQFF. The CDR3 DNA is TGTGCCAGCAGTTCTTTCCGCTACAATGAGCAGTTCTTC.

There are many counts of this clonotype. The CDR3 DNA sequence: TGTGCCAGCAGTACAAGACAGGGGGTGGAGACCCAGTACTTC. It translates to CASSTRQGVETQYF. The chain combines TRBV12-3 or TRBV12-4 with TRBJ2-5, with 9 bases aligning to TRBD1. This CDR3 is 14 amino acids long. The ends lost 5 bases at V and 5 bases at J; junction bases unmatched: 6.

This clonotype showed up just a few times. The V gene is TRBV6-5, the J gene TRBJ2-1; D unclear. Per the germline V gene, CDR1 is MNHEY and CDR2 is SVGAGI. V dropped 7 bases and J dropped 2 bases, with 12 bases sitting between them. The CDR3 has 14 amino acids. CDR3 region: CASIKNQAYNEQFF. The CDR3 DNA is TGTGCCAGCATCAAAAACCAGGCCTACAATGAGCAGTTCTTC.

The chain couples TRBV7-2 to TRBJ1-1; D remains ambiguous. Germline-derived CDR1 and CDR2 are SGHTA and FQGNSA. V was trimmed by 1 base and J by 7 bases, leaving 7 bases between them. This CDR3 spans 12 amino acids. CDR3 DNA: TGTGCCAGCAGCTTAGAATACCGTGAAGCTTTCTTT. It translates to CASSLEYREAFF.

The chain is built from TRBV12-3 or TRBV12-4 and TRBJ1-2; no firm D call. This CDR3 comprises 15 residues. V lost 11 bases to trimming and J lost 4 bases, with 23 bases between them. CDR3 loop: CAGTNPGPSGYGYTF. The CDR3 nucleotides read TGTGCCGGCACCAACCCAGGACCTTCGGGCTATGGCTACACCTTC.

Only a few counts were recorded for this clonotype. This chain links TRBV27 with TRBJ2-3; TRBD2 agrees at 7 bases. The ends lost 3 bases at V and 6 bases at J; junction bases unmatched: 6. The CDR3 sequence is 14 residues long. CDR1 is MNHEY and CDR2 is SMNVEV in the germline V gene (reference sequence). The CDR3 DNA is TGTGCCAGCAGTTTCGGTGGGGAGGGTGATACGCAGTATTTT. Its protein is CASSFGGEGDTQYF.

The gene calls are TRBV18 and TRBJ1-1, with unresolved D. Germline values: CDR1 KGHSH, CDR2 LQKENI. Trimming took off 4 bases at V and 0 bases at J, with 9 bases between the two ends. The CDR3 is 14 residues long. CDR3 bases: TGTGCCAGCTCACGAGATCAAATGAACACTGAAGCTTTCTTT. As protein: CASSRDQMNTEAFF.

The rearrangement uses TRBV4-2 and TRBJ2-1; possibly TRBD1 for D (5 bases). Trimming took off 5 bases at V and 0 bases at J, with 11 bases between the two ends. The CDR3 contains 15 residues. The V gene's germline CDR1 is LGHNA and CDR2 YNFKEQ. CDR3 region: CASSTRQNSYNEQFF. CDR3 coding DNA: TGTGCCAGCAGCACCCGACAGAACTCCTACAATGAGCAGTTCTTC.

This clonotype came up a few times. This chain joins TRBV5-5 and TRBJ2-5; D is undetermined. V was clipped by 1 base and J by 5 bases, with 12 bases between them. This CDR3 has 14 amino acids. From germline, CDR1 is SGHKS and CDR2 YYEKEE (reference sequence). The CDR3: CASSLLTSRETQYF. Here the CDR3 DNA reads TGTGCCAGCAGCTTGCTGACGTCTCGGGAGACCCAGTACTTC.

The V call is TRBV7-9, the J call TRBJ2-5, with D maybe TRBD1 (6 bases). The CDR3 runs 15 residues. Per germline, CDR1 SEHNR and CDR2 FQNEAQ (reference sequence). Trimming left V 3 bases short and J 11 bases short, with 22 bases between. The CDR3 region is CASSFENRADHEQYF. CDR3 sequence (DNA): TGTGCCAGCAGCTTTGAGAACAGGGCGGATCATGAGCAGTACTTC.

This clonotype came up once. V is TRBV10-3 and J is TRBJ2-7; 13 bases map to TRBD2. Germline lookup yields CDR1 ENHRY and CDR2 SYGVKD. CDR3 length: 20 amino acids. With V trimmed by 0 bases and J by 9 bases, 20 bases remained unmatched. The CDR3 DNA sequence: TGTGCCATCAGTGAGTCGCCGGGACTAGCGGGGAAAGGGTCCTACAATGGGCAGTACTTC. This translates into CAISESPGLAGKGSYNGQYF.

This clonotype was recorded a few times. This chain links TRBV14 with TRBJ2-5, with no clear D. The V and J ends lost 0 bases and 9 bases respectively, with 20 bases between them. This CDR3 spans 16 amino acids. Germline V gene sequence: CDR1 SGHDN, CDR2 FVKESK. The CDR3 is CASSQDSLDKEMSQYF. The CDR3 region has the DNA TGTGCCAGCAGCCAAGATTCATTGGATAAAGAGATGTCCCAGTACTTC.

This clonotype turned up a few times. The genes are TRBV4-1 and TRBJ2-5; 10 bases match TRBD2. Germline V gene lookup returns CDR1 MGHRA and CDR2 YSYEKL. V was clipped by 0 bases and J by 8 bases; unmatched bases: 18. The CDR3 consists of 19 residues. The CDR3: CASSQDEAGGLPSRSTQYF. The CDR3 DNA is TGCGCCAGCAGCCAAGATGAAGCGGGGGGGCTACCCTCTAGAAGTACCCAGTACTTC.

This rearrangement joins TRBV29-1 to TRBJ2-1; the D gene is possibly TRBD2 (6 bases). This CDR3 region has 13 residues. Germline V CDR1 and CDR2: SQVTM, ANQGSEA. The CDR3: CTAGRQRGNEQFF. The CDR3 DNA reads TGCACCGCGGGACGCCAAAGGGGCAATGAGCAGTTCTTC.

J is TRBJ1-4 and V is TRBV6-1; TRBD1 matches 11 bases. With 7 bases clipped from V and 7 bases from J, the junction kept 2 bases outside the gene matches. Germline V gene lookup returns CDR1 MNHNS and CDR2 SASEGT. This CDR3 region has 13 residues. The CDR3 DNA reads TGTGCCAGCAAGGGACAGGGGGGTGAAAAACTGTTTTTT. This sequence encodes CASKGQGGEKLFF.

The rearrangement joins TRBV12-3 or TRBV12-4 to TRBJ1-2; 7 bases agree with TRBD1. The V and J ends lost 6 bases and 8 bases, in that order; junction bases with no gene match: 6. The CDR3 is 12 amino acids. The CDR3 loop reads CASRPGQMGYTF. The CDR3 region has the DNA TGTGCCAGCAGACCGGGACAGATGGGCTACACCTTC.

At least ten counts were recorded for this clonotype. This chain connects TRBV6-5 to TRBJ2-7, with TRBD1 matching over 9 bases. The CDR3 contains 14 residues. Per germline, CDR1 MNHEY and CDR2 SVGAGI. The J segment lost 4 bases and the V segment lost 3 bases, leaving 4 bases of the junction unmatched. The CDR3 DNA is TGTGCCAGCAGTTATAGGGGACAGGGTTACGAGCAGTACTTC. It yields the protein CASSYRGQGYEQYF.

The rearrangement joins TRBV20-1 to TRBJ2-5; 10 bases are a match to TRBD1. CDR1 and CDR2 (germline): DFQATT, SNEGSKA (reference sequence). With V trimmed by 3 bases and J by 5 bases, 9 bases remained unmatched. CDR3 length equals 15 residues. In DNA form, the CDR3 reads TGCAGTGCTAGCCATAGACAGGGGGCTCTCGAGACCCAGTACTTC. This sequence encodes CSASHRQGALETQYF.

Of note for this clonotype: This may be a read error, as it is one base from a much larger clone. This chain links TRBV15 with TRBJ2-7; D tentatively fits TRBD1 or TRBD2 (5 bases each). The CDR3 contains 14 residues. V was cut by 0 bases and J by 6 bases, with 12 bases left in between. Germline loops: CDR1 LNHNV, CDR2 YYDKDF (reference sequence). CDR3 loop: CATSRDPGTCEQYF. In nucleotides, the CDR3 is TGTGCCACCAGCAGAGATCCAGGGACCTGCGAGCAGTACTTC.

V usage is TRBV6-5 and J usage is TRBJ1-2; 7 bases are shared with TRBD1. Germline CDR1 and CDR2: MNHEY and SVGAGI. J lost 7 bases, V lost 8 bases, and 16 bases had no gene match. The CDR3 totals 15 residues. CDR3 sequence (DNA): TGTGCCAGCGGGAGGACAGGAAAGGACCCGATTGGCTACACCTTC. Translating gives CASGRTGKDPIGYTF.